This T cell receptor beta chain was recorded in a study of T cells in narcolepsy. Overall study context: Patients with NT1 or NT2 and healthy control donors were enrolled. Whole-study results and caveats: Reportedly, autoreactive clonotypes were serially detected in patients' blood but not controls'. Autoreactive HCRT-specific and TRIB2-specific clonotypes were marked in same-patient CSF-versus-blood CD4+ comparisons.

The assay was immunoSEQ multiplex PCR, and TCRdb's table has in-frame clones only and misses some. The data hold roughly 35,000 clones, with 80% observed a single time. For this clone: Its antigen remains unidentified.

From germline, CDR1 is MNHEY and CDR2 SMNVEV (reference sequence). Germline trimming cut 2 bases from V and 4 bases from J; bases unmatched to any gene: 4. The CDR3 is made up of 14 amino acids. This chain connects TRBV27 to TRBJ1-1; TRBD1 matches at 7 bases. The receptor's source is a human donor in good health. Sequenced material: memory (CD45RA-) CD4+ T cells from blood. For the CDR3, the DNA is TGTGCCAGCAGTTTAAGCAGGGGGAGCACTGAAGCTTTCTTT. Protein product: CASSLSRGSTEAFF.